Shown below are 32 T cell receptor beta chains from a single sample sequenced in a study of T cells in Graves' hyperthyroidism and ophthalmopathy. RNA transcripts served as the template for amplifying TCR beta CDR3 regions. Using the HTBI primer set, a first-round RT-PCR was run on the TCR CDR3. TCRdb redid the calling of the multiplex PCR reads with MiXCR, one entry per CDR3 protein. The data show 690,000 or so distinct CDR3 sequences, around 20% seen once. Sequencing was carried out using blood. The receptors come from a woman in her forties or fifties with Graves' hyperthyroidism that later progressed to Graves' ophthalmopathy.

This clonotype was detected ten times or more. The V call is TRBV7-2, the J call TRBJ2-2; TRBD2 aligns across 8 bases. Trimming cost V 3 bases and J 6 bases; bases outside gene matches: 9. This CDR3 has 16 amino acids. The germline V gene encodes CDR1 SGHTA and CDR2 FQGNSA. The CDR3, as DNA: TGTGCCAGCAGCTTGGTAGCGGGGAATCGTCCCGGGGAGCTGTTTTTT. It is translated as CASSLVAGNRPGELFF.

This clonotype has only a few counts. The CDR3 sequence is CASSQASGGYQETQYF. For the CDR3, the DNA is TGTGCCAGCAGCCAAGCTTCGGGGGGGTACCAAGAGACCCAGTACTTC. The chain joins TRBV3-1 to TRBJ2-5, with 8 bases aligning to TRBD2. CDR1 LGHDT and CDR2 YNNKEL come from the germline V gene (reference sequence). Losses at the gene ends were 1 base for V and 0 bases for J; bases not matched to a gene: 4. The CDR3 is 16 residues long.

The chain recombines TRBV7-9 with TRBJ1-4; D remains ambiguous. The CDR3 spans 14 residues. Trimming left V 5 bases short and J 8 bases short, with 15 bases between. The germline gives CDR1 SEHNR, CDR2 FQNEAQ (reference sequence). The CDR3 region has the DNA TGTGCCAGCAGCCGGAACACCGATAGGGAAAAACTGTTTTTT. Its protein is CASSRNTDREKLFF.

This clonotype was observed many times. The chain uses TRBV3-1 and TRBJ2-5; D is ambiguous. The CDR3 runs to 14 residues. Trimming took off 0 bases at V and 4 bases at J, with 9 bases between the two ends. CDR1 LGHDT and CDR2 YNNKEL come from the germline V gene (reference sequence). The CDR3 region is CASSQDLRRETQYF. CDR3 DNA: TGTGCCAGCAGCCAAGATCTGCGGCGAGAGACCCAGTACTTC.

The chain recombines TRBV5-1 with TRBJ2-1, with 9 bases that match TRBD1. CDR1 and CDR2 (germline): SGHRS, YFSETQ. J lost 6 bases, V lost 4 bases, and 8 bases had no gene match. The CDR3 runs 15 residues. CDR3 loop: CASSLGTGWVNEQFF. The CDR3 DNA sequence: TGCGCCAGCAGCCTGGGGACAGGGTGGGTCAATGAGCAGTTCTTC.

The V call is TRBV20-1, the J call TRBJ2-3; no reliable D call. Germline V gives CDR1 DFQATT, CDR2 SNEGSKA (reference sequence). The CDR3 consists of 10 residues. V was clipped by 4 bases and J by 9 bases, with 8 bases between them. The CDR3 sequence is CSATFGTQYF. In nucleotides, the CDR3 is TGCAGTGCTACCTTTGGGACGCAGTATTTT.

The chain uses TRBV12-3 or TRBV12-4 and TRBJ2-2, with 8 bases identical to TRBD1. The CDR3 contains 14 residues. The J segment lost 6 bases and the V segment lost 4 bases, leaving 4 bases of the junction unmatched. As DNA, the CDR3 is TGTGCCAGCAGTTACAGGGGGTCGCCCGGGGAGCTGTTTTTT. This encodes CASSYRGSPGELFF.

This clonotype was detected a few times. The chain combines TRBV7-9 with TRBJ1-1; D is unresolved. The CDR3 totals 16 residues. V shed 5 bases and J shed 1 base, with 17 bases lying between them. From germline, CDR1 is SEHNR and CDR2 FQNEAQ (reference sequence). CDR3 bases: TGTGCCAGCAGCCCCCACTCAGAGGGCGCGAACACTGAAGCTTTCTTT. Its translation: CASSPHSEGANTEAFF.

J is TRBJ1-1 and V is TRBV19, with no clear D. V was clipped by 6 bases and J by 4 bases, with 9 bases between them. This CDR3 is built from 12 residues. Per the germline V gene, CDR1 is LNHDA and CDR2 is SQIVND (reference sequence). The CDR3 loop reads CASSPLSTEAFF. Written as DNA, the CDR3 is TGTGCCAGTAGCCCCCTTTCCACTGAAGCTTTCTTT.

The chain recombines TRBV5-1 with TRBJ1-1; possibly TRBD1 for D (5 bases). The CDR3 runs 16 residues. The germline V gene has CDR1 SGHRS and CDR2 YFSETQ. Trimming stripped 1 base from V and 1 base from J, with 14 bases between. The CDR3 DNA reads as TGCGCCAGCAGCTTGTTCCCACAGGAGACGAACACTGAAGCTTTCTTT. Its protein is CASSLFPQETNTEAFF.

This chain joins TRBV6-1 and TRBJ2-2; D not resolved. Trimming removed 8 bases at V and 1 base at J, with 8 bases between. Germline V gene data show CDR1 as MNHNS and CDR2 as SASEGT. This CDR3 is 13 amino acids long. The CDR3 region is CASCQVNTGELFF. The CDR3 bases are TGTGCCAGCTGTCAAGTGAACACCGGGGAGCTGTTTTTT.

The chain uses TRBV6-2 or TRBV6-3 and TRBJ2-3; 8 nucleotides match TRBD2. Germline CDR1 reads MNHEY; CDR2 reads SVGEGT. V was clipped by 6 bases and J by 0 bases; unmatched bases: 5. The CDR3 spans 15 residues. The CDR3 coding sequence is TGTGCCAGCAGGGAATTAGCGGGGAGCACAGATACGCAGTATTTT. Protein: CASRELAGSTDTQYF.

In DNA form, the CDR3 reads TGTGCCACCAGCGGAATTCGGACGGCCAATGAAGCTTTCTTT. Translated, it gives CATSGIRTANEAFF. The chain combines TRBV15 with TRBJ1-1; D is unresolved. Trimming left V 5 bases short and J 7 bases short, with 17 bases between. In germline, CDR1 is LNHNV, CDR2 YYDKDF (reference sequence). The CDR3 is 14 residues long.

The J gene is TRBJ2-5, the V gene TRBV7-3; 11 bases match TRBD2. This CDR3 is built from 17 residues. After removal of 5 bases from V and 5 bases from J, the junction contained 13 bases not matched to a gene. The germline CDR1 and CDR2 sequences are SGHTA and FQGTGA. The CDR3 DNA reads TGTGCCAGCAGCCCGACTAGCGGGGCGATACTCGGGGAGACCCAGTACTTC. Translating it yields CASSPTSGAILGETQYF.

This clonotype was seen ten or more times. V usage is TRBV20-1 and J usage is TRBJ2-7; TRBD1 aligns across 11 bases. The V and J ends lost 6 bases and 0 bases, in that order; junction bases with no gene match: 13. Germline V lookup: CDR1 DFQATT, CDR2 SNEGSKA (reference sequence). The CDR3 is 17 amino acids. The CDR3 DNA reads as TGCAGTGCACACCGGACAGGGGGCTTGGGTAGCTCCTACGAGCAGTACTTC. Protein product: CSAHRTGGLGSSYEQYF.

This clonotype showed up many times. CDR3 coding DNA: TGCAGTGCGGGACTAGCGGGGGGGATGCCAGATACGCAGTATTTT. It yields the protein CSAGLAGGMPDTQYF. The J gene is TRBJ2-3, the V gene TRBV20-1, with 16 bases matching TRBD2. The V gene's germline CDR1 is DFQATT and CDR2 SNEGSKA (reference sequence). J lost 4 bases, V lost 6 bases, and 4 bases had no gene match. This CDR3 is built from 15 residues.

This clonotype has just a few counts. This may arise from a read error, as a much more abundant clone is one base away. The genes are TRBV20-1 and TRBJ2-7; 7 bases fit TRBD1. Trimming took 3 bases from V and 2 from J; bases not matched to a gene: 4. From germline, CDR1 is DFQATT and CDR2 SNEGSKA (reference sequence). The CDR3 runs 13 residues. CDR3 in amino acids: CSASPGQTYEQYF. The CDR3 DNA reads TGCAGTGCTAGCCCGGGACAGACCTACGAGCAGTACTTC.

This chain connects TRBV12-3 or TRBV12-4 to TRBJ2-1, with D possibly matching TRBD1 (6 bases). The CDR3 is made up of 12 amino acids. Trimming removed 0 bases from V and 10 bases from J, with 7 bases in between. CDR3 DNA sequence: TGTGCCAGCAGTTTAGCGGGGGCAGAGCAGTTCTTC. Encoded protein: CASSLAGAEQFF.

Here the CDR3 reads CASSPDTIQPQHF. DNA for the CDR3: TGTGCCAGCAGCCCGGACACCATCCAGCCCCAGCATTTT. The genes are TRBV6-1 and TRBJ1-5; a weak D match, TRBD1 (5 bases). The CDR3 consists of 13 residues. Germline-derived CDR1 and CDR2 are MNHNS and SASEGT. V shed 6 bases and J shed 7 bases, with 13 bases lying between them.

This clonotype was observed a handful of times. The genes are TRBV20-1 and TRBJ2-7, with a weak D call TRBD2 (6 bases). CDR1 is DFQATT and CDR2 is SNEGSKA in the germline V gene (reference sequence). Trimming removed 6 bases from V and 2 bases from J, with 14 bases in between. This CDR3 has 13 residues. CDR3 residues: CSAPRTTTYEQYF. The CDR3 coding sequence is TGCAGTGCCCCCCGGACTACCACCTACGAGCAGTACTTC.

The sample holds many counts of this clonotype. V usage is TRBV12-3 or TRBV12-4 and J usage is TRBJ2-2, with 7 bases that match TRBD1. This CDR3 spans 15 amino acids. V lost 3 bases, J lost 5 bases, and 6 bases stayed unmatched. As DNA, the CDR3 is TGTGCCAGCAGTTTTAGAGGACAGGATACCGGGGAGCTGTTTTTT. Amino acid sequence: CASSFRGQDTGELFF.

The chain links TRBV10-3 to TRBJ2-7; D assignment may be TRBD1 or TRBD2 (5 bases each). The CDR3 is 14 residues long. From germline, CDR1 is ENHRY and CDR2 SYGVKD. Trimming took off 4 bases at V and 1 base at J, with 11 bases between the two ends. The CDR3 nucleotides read TGTGCCATCAGTGGGGGGACGGAATCCTACGAGCAGTACTTC. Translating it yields CAISGGTESYEQYF.

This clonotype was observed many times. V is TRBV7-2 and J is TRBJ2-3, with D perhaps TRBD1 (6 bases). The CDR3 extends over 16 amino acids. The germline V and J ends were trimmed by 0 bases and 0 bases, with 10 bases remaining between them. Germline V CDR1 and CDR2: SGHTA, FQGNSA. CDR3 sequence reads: CASSLARQGSTDTQYF. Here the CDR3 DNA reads TGTGCCAGCAGCTTAGCGCGTCAGGGGAGCACAGATACGCAGTATTTT.

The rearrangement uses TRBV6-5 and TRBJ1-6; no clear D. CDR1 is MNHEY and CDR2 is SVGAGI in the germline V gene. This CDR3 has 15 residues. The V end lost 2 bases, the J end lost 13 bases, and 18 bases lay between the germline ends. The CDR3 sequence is CASSYGLSRIHPLHF. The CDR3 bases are TGTGCCAGCAGTTACGGGCTGAGTCGGATTCACCCCCTCCACTTT.

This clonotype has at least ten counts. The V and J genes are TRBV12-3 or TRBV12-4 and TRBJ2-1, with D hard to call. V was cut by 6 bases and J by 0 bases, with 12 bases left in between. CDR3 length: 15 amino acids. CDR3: CASSQGLHSYNEQFF. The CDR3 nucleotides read TGTGCCAGCAGCCAAGGGTTACACTCCTACAATGAGCAGTTCTTC.

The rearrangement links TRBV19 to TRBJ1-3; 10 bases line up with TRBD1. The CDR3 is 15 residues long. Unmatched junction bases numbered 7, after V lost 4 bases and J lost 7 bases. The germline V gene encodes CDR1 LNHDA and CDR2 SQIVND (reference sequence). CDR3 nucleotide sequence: TGTGCCAGTAGTACCACCGGGACAGGGGCGAACACCATATATTTT. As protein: CASSTTGTGANTIYF.

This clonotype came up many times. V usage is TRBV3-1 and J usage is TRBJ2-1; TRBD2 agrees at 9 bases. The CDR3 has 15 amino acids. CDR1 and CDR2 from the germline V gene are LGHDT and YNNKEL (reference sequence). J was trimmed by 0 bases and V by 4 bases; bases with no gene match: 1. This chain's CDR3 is CASSLRGGSYNEQFF. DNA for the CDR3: TGTGCCAGCAGCCTGCGGGGGGGCTCCTACAATGAGCAGTTCTTC.

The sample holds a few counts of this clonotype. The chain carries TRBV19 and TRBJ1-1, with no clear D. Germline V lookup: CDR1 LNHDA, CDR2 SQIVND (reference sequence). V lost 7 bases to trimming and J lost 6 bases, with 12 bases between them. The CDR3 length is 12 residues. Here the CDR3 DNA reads TGTGCCAGTATTGGCGGGTGGCCTGAAGCTTTCTTT. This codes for CASIGGWPEAFF.

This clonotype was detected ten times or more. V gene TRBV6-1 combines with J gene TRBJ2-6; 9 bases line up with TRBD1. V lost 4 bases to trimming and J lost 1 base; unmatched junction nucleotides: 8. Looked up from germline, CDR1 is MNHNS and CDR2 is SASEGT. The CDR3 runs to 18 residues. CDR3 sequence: CASSVRQGVSSGANVLTF. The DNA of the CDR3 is TGTGCCAGCAGTGTCCGACAGGGGGTTTCGTCTGGGGCCAACGTCCTGACTTTC.

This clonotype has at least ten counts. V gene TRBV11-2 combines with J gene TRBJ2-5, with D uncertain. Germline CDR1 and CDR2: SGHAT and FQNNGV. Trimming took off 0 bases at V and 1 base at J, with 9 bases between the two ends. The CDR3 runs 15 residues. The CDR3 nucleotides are TGTGCCAGCAGCTTAGACCAGACCTCCCAAGAGACCCAGTACTTC. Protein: CASSLDQTSQETQYF.

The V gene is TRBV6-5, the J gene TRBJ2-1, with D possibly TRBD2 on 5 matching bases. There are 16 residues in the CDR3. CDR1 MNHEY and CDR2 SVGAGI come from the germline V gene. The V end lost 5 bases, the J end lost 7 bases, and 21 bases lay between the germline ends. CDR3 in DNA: TGTGCCAGCAGTCACCCCGGGGTAGCAACGCTGAATGAGCAGTTCTTC. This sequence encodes CASSHPGVATLNEQFF.

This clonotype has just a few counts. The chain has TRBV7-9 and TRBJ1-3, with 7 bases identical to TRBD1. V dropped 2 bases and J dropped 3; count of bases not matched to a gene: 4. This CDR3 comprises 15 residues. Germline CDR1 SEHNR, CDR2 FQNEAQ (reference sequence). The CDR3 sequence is CASSLSNRGGNTIYF. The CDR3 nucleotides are TGTGCCAGCAGCTTATCCAACAGGGGTGGAAACACCATATATTTT.